These 15 T cell receptor beta chains came from one sample sequenced in a study of yellow fever vaccine responses in identical twins. TCRdb independently ran MiXCR on the RT-PCR reads; one entry per CDR3 protein. Among about 6,900 distinct CDR3 sequences listed, roughly 84% were seen once. The material sequenced was T cells from blood (PBMCs), unsorted or a sorted subset (not recorded which), taken before or after yellow fever vaccination (not recorded which). The receptors here all came from a woman younger than 35 who received the yellow fever vaccine.

The chain is built from TRBV23-1 and TRBJ1-2; no definite D call. TRBV23-1 is annotated as an ORF whose role is uncertain. V was pared by 2 bases and J by 5 bases, with 12 bases between. The CDR3 totals 14 residues. The CDR3 DNA reads TGCGCCAGCAGTCAACGGCACAGATATTATGGCTACACCTTC. This gives the protein CASSQRHRYYGYTF.

This clonotype was found a few times. The chain joins TRBV6-1 to TRBJ2-7, with 11 bases matching TRBD1. V dropped 5 bases and J dropped 1; count of bases not matched to a gene: 4. Germline CDR1 MNHNS, CDR2 SASEGT. The CDR3 loop spans 15 amino acids. This chain's CDR3 is CASSPGQGASYEQYF. DNA of the CDR3: TGTGCCAGCAGTCCCGGACAGGGGGCATCCTACGAGCAGTACTTC.

This clonotype was found a few times. This chain joins TRBV6-2 or TRBV6-3 and TRBJ2-7; TRBD2 is a possible D gene (5 bases). V gave up 1 base and J gave up 5 bases, with 15 bases separating them. The V gene's germline CDR1 is MNHEY and CDR2 SVGEGT. The CDR3 consists of 15 residues. The CDR3 loop reads CASSYWPSLEDEQYF. Written as DNA, the CDR3 is TGTGCCAGCAGTTACTGGCCTAGCTTAGAGGACGAGCAGTACTTC.

The rearrangement joins TRBV2 to TRBJ2-7; 10 nucleotides line up with TRBD1. Germline loops: CDR1 SNHLY, CDR2 FYNNEI. The CDR3 contains 15 residues. V shed 2 bases and J 3 bases; nucleotides not matched to a gene: 4. CDR3 in amino acids: CASSELRTGGYEQYF. The CDR3 coding sequence is TGTGCCAGCAGTGAACTCCGGACAGGGGGCTACGAGCAGTACTTC. Complete variable domain (other parts from reference TRBV2 and TRBJ2-7): EPEVTQTPSHQVTQMGQEVILRCVPISNHLYFYWYRQILGQKVEFLVSFYNNEISEKSEIFDDQFSVERPDGSNFTLKIRSTKLEDSAMYFCASSELRTGGYEQYFGPGTRLTVT.

The DNA for the CDR3 is TGTGCCAGCAGTTTATTCGGACAGTACGAGCAGTACTTC. This gives the protein CASSLFGQYEQYF. The rearrangement joins TRBV27 to TRBJ2-7; the D gene is possibly TRBD1 (6 bases). CDR1 MNHEY and CDR2 SMNVEV come from the germline V gene (reference sequence). V gave up 1 base and J gave up 4 bases, with 8 bases separating them. The CDR3 is 13 amino acids.

This clonotype has more than one count but fewer than ten. The chain combines TRBV20-1 with TRBJ2-7, with 10 bases aligning to TRBD2. The CDR3 runs to 16 residues. Germline lookup yields CDR1 DFQATT and CDR2 SNEGSKA (reference sequence). The V segment lost 1 base and the J segment 3 bases; nucleotides outside the gene matches: 9. The CDR3 DNA sequence: TGCAGTGCTAGAGGATCCGGGACTAGCGCGAACTACGAGCAGTACTTC. Its translation is CSARGSGTSANYEQYF.

The CDR3 sequence is CASSELGSNQPQHF. The CDR3 nucleotides read TGTGCCAGCAGTGAGTTGGGTAGCAATCAGCCCCAGCATTTT. This chain joins TRBV2 and TRBJ1-5; D not resolved. The V end was cut by 3 bases, the J end by 0 bases, with 6 bases between. Per germline, CDR1 SNHLY and CDR2 FYNNEI. The CDR3 runs to 14 residues.

This chain connects TRBV10-3 to TRBJ2-7, with D unclear. CDR3 size: 15 residues. Per the germline V gene, CDR1 is ENHRY and CDR2 is SYGVKD. V was clipped by 7 bases and J by 7 bases, with 23 bases between them. The CDR3: CAIMPSLTTRSEQYF. The DNA of the CDR3 is TGTGCCATCATGCCATCCCTAACCACACGGAGTGAGCAGTACTTC.

The genes are TRBV27 and TRBJ1-2; tentative D call: TRBD1 (5 bases). Germline CDR1 is MNHEY and CDR2 is SMNVEV (reference sequence). V dropped 2 bases and J dropped 4 bases, with 14 bases sitting between them. The CDR3 loop spans 15 amino acids. CDR3 nucleotide sequence: TGTGCCAGCAGTTTAGGTCGGGGGTCTGGCTATGGCTACACCTTC. It translates to CASSLGRGSGYGYTF.

The V and J genes are TRBV4-2 and TRBJ2-7; tentatively, D is TRBD1 (6 bases). V was cut by 1 base and J by 0 bases, with 16 bases left in between. The CDR3 is made up of 17 amino acids. The V gene's germline CDR1 is LGHNA and CDR2 YNFKEQ. CDR3 sequence: CASSQGPTGLSSYEQYF. CDR3 coding DNA: TGTGCCAGCAGCCAAGGACCGACAGGTCTCAGCTCCTACGAGCAGTACTTC.

The rearrangement uses TRBV5-1 and TRBJ1-1, with unresolved D. The V end was cut by 0 bases, the J end by 5 bases, with 2 bases between. The germline gives CDR1 SGHRS, CDR2 YFSETQ. This CDR3 has 11 amino acids. The CDR3 DNA is TGCGCCAGCAGCTTGGGGACTGAAGCTTTCTTT. Translated: CASSLGTEAFF.

In nucleotides, the CDR3 is TGTGCCAGCAGTGTAAGCCACGACGGCAGCGTAGCCAAAAACATTCAGTACTTC. Translated: CASSVSHDGSVAKNIQYF. The chain uses TRBV2 and TRBJ2-4; no clear D. This CDR3 is built from 18 residues. The germline V gene encodes CDR1 SNHLY and CDR2 FYNNEI. Trimming stripped 4 bases from V and 0 bases from J, with 19 bases between. The full variable domain, its missing parts supplied by reference TRBV2 and TRBJ2-4, is EPEVTQTPSHQVTQMGQEVILRCVPISNHLYFYWYRQILGQKVEFLVSFYNNEISEKSEIFDDQFSVERPDGSNFTLKIRSTKLEDSAMYFCASSVSHDGSVAKNIQYFGAGTRLSVL.

This clonotype occurred a few times. J is TRBJ1-1 and V is TRBV7-9, with a weak D call TRBD1 (6 bases). This CDR3 spans 14 amino acids. The germline V gene encodes CDR1 SEHNR and CDR2 FQNEAQ (reference sequence). V lost 5 bases and J lost 3, with 13 bases in between. CDR3 coding DNA: TGTGCCAGCAGCACCGGGGGGGGCTACACTGAAGCTTTCTTT. This encodes CASSTGGGYTEAFF.

The count of this clonotype is one. The V and J genes are TRBV11-1 and TRBJ2-7, with D unresolved. This CDR3 has 12 residues. V was pared by 5 bases and J by 5 bases, with 10 bases between. Germline-derived CDR1 and CDR2 are SGHAT and FQDESV (reference sequence). CDR3 sequence: CASSGRVDEQYF. As DNA, the CDR3 is TGTGCCAGCAGCGGTAGAGTCGACGAGCAGTACTTC.

This chain links TRBV5-1 with TRBJ1-1; D remains ambiguous. This CDR3 has 13 amino acids. V lost 3 bases and J lost 0, with 6 bases in between. The V gene's germline CDR1 is SGHRS and CDR2 YFSETQ. CDR3 sequence: CASSSRVNTEAFF. The CDR3 nucleotides read TGCGCCAGCAGCTCAAGGGTGAACACTGAAGCTTTCTTT.